The present T cell receptor beta chain was sequenced within a study of blood T cell repertoires in COVID-19. Trimming removed 7 bases from V and 1 base from J, with 14 bases in between. The CDR3 has 15 residues. Per the germline V gene, CDR1 is SNHLY and CDR2 is FYNNEI. Per the original methods: Amplification from reference gene primers served as the basis for estimated nucleated cell counts. Generated by immunoSEQ multiplex PCR, the TCRdb table keeps only in-frame clones and is missing some. V and J calls and clone size follow that table, whereas D and trimming were derived from the DNA. The table records more than 45,000 clones, roughly nine tenths of them present only once.

The receptor was derived from a woman in her seventies with active COVID-19. The specimen sequenced was peripheral blood. The chain recombines TRBV2 with TRBJ2-4, with D possibly being TRBD1 (6 bases). The CDR3 here is CASTGEALAKNIQYF. For the CDR3, the DNA is TGTGCCAGCACAGGGGAAGCATTGGCCAAAAACATTCAGTACTTC. The whole variable domain, filled in from reference TRBV2 and TRBJ2-4, reads EPEVTQTPSHQVTQMGQEVILRCVPISNHLYFYWYRQILGQKVEFLVSFYNNEISEKSEIFDDQFSVERPDGSNFTLKIRSTKLEDSAMYFCASTGEALAKNIQYFGAGTRLSVL.